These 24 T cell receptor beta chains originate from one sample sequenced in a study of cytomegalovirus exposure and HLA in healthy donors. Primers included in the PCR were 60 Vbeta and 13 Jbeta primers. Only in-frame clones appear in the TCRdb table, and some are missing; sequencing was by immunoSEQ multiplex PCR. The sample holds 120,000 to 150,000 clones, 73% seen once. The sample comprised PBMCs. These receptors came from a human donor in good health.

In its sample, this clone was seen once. The CDR3 protein is CASSERDPPYEQYF. The CDR3, as DNA: TGTGCCAGCAGTGAGCGGGATCCCCCCTACGAGCAGTACTTC. This chain joins TRBV6-1 and TRBJ2-7; a possible D gene is TRBD2 (6 bases). V gave up 3 bases and J gave up 2 bases, with 11 bases separating them. The germline V gene encodes CDR1 MNHNS and CDR2 SASEGT. CDR3 length equals 14 residues.

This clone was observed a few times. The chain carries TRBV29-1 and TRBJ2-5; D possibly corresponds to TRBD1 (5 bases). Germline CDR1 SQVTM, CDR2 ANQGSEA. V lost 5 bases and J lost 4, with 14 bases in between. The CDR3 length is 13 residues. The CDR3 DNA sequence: TGCAGCGTTACCCCCTCAGGGCGAGAGACCCAGTACTTC. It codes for CSVTPSGRETQYF. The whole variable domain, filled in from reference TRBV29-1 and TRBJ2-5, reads SAVISQKPSRDICQRGTSLTIQCQVDSQVTMMFWYRQQPGQSLTLIATANQGSEATYESGFVIDKFPISRPNLTFSTLTVSNMSPEDSSIYLCSVTPSGRETQYFGPGTRLLVL.

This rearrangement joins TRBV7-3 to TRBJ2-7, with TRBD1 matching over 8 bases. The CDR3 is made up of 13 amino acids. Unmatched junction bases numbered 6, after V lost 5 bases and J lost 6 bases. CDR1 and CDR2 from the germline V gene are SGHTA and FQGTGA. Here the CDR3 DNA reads TGTGCCAGCAGCACCCGACAGGGGACCGAGCAGTACTTC. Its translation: CASSTRQGTEQYF.

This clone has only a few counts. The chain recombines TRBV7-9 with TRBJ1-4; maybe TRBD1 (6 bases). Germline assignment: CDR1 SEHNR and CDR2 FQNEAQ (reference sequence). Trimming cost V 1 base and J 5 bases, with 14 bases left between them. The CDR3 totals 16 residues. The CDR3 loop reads CASSLVIGQGNEKLFF. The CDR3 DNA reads TGTGCCAGCAGCTTAGTCATTGGTCAGGGGAATGAAAAACTGTTTTTT.

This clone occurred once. The CDR3 DNA sequence: TGTGCCAGCACGCGGGGCCCGAGCTCCTACAATGAGCAGTTCTTC. Protein sequence: CASTRGPSSYNEQFF. V and J are TRBV28 and TRBJ2-1, with D perhaps TRBD2 (6 bases). V was cut by 7 bases and J by 0 bases, with 13 bases left in between. Germline V gene sequence: CDR1 MDHEN, CDR2 SYDVKM. The CDR3 has 15 amino acids.

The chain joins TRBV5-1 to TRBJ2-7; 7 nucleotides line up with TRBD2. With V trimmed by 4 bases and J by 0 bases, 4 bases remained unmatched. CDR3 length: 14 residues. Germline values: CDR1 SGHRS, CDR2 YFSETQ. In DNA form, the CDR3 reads TGCGCCAGCAGCCCTAGCGGCAGCTCCTACGAGCAGTACTTC. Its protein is CASSPSGSSYEQYF.

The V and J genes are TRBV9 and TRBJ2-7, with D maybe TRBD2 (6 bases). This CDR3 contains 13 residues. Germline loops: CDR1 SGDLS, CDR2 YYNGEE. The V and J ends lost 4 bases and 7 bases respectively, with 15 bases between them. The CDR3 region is CASSPSTAGEQYF. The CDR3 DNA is TGTGCCAGCAGCCCCTCAACGGCGGGGGAGCAGTACTTC. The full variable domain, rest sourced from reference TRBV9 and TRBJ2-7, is DSGVTQTPKHLITATGQRVTLRCSPRSGDLSVYWYQQSLDQGLQFLIQYYNGEERAKGNILERFSAQQFPDLHSELNLSSLELGDSALYFCASSPSTAGEQYFGPGTRLTVT.

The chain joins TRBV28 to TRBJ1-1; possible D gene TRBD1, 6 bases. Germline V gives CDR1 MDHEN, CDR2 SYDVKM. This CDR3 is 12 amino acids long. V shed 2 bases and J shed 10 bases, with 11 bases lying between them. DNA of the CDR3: TGTGCCAGCAGTTTAATAAGGGGGGGAGCTTTCTTT. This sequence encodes CASSLIRGGAFF.

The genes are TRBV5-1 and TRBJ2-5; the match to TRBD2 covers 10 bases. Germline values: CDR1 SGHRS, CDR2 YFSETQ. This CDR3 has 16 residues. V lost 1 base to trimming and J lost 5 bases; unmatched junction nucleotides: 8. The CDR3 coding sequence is TGCGCCAGCAGCTTGAGACTAGCGGGTTCCGTGGAGACCCAGTACTTC. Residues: CASSLRLAGSVETQYF.

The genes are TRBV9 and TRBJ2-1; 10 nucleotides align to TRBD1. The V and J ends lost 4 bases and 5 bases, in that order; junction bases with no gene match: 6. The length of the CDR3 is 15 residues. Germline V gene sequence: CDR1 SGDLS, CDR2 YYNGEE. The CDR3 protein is CASSNPGQGDNEQFF. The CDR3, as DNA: TGTGCCAGCAGCAATCCAGGACAGGGGGACAATGAGCAGTTCTTC.

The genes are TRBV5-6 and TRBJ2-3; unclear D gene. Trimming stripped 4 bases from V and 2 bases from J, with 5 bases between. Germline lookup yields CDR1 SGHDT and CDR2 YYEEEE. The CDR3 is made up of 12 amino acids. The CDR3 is CASSPSTDTQYF. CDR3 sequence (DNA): TGTGCCAGCAGCCCCTCCACAGATACGCAGTATTTT.

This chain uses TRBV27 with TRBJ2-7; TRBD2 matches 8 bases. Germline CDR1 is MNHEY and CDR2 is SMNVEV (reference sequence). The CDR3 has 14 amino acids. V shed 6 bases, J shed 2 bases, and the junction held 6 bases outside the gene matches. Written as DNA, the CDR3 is TGTGCCAGCAGGGTAGCGGGGCGGACCTACGAGCAGTACTTC. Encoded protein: CASRVAGRTYEQYF.

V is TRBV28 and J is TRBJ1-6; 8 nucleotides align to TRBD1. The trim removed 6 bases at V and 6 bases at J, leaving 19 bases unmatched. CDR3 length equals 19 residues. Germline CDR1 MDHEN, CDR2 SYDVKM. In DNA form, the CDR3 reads TGTGCCAGCAGATACCGATCCGGACAGGGAACGGTTCGTAATTCACCCCTCCACTTT. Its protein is CASRYRSGQGTVRNSPLHF.

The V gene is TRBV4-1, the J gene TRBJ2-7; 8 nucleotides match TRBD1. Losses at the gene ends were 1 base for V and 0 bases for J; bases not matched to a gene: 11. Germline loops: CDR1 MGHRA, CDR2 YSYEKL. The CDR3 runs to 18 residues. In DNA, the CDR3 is TGCGCCAGCAGCCAAGCCTGGATGGACAGGGCCCTCTCCTACGAGCAGTACTTC. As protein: CASSQAWMDRALSYEQYF.

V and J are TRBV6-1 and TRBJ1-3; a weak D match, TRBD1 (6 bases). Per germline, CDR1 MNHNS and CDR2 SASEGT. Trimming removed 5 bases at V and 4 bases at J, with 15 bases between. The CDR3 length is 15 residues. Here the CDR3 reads CASSIIQGTGNTIYF. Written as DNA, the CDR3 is TGTGCCAGCAGTATTATACAGGGAACCGGAAACACCATATATTTT.

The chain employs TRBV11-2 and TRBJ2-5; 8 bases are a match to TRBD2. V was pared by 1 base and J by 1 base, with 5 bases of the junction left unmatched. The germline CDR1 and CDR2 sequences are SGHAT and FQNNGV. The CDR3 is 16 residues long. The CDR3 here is CASSLVERGSQETQYF. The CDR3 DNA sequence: TGTGCCAGCAGCTTAGTAGAGCGGGGGTCCCAAGAGACCCAGTACTTC.

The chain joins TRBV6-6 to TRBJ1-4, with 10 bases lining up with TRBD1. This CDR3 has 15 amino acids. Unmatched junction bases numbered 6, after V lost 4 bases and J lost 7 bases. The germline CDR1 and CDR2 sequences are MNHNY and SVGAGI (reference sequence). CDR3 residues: CASSFPGQGSEKLFF. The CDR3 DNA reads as TGTGCCAGCAGTTTCCCGGGACAGGGGAGTGAAAAACTGTTTTTT.

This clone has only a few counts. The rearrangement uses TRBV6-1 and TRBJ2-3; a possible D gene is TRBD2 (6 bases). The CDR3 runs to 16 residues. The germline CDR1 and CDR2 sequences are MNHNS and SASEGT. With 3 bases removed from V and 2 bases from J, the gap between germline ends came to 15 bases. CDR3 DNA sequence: TGTGCCAGCAGTGAGGACTCCGGGACTCCCACAGATACGCAGTATTTT. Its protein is CASSEDSGTPTDTQYF.

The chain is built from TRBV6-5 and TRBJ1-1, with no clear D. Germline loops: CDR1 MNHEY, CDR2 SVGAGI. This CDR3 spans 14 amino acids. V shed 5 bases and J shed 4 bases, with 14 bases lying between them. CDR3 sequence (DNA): TGTGCCAGCAGTGAACGGGTGCGGGGCACTGAAGCTTTCTTT. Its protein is CASSERVRGTEAFF.

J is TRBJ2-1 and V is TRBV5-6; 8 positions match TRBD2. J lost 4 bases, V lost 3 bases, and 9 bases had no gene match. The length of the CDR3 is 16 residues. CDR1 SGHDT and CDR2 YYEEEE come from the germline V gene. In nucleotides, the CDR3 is TGTGCCAGCAGCTGGGTAGCGGGATCCTTATACAATGAGCAGTTCTTC. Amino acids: CASSWVAGSLYNEQFF.

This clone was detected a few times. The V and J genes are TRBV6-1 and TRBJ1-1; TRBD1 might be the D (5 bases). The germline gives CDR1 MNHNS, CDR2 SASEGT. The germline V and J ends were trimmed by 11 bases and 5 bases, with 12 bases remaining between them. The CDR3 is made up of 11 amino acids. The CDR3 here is CACFRVTEAFF. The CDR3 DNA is TGTGCCTGCTTCAGGGTGACTGAAGCTTTCTTT.

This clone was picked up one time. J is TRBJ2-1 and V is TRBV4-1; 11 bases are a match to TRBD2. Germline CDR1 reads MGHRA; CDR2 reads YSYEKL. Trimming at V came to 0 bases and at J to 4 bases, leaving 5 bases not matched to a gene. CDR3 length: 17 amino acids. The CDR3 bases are TGCGCCAGCAGCCAAGAGTTGAGACTAGCGGGGTACAATGAGCAGTTCTTC. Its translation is CASSQELRLAGYNEQFF.

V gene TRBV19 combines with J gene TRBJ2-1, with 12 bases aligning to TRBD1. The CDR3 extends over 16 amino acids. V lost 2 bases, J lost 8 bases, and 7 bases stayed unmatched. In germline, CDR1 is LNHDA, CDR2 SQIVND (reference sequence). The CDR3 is CASSIRPGQGADEQFF. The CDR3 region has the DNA TGTGCCAGTAGTATACGTCCGGGACAGGGGGCTGATGAGCAGTTCTTC.

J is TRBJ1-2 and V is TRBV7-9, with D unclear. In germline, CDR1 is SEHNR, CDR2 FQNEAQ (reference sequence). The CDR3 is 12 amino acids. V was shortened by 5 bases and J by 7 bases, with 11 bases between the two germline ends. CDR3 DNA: TGTGCCAGCAGCGTTATTTCTTCTGGCTACACCTTC. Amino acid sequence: CASSVISSGYTF.